Below are 23 T cell receptor beta chains sequenced from a single sample in a study of blood T cell repertoires in COVID-19. Here immunoSEQ multiplex PCR was the method, and the copy in TCRdb shows in-frame clones only, minus some. The data contain fewer than 200,000 clones, approximately 90% of them singletons. The sequenced sample consisted of peripheral blood. The receptors shown here come from a man between 40 and 49 years old with active or convalescent COVID-19.

The chain carries TRBV18 and TRBJ2-7, with 10 bases aligning to TRBD1. The trim removed 6 bases at V and 2 bases at J, leaving 7 bases unmatched. Germline V gene lookup returns CDR1 KGHSH and CDR2 LQKENI. This CDR3 spans 15 amino acids. In DNA form, the CDR3 reads TGTGCCAGCTCGATGGGGACAGGGGAAACCTACGAGCAGTACTTC. This encodes CASSMGTGETYEQYF.

The J gene is TRBJ1-1, the V gene TRBV9; 7 bases agree with TRBD1. Germline V gene data show CDR1 as SGDLS and CDR2 as YYNGEE. V lost 2 bases, J lost 1 base, and 2 bases stayed unmatched. CDR3 length: 14 amino acids. In nucleotides, the CDR3 is TGTGCCAGCAGCGTCGGGACAGAGAACACTGAAGCTTTCTTT. Translation: CASSVGTENTEAFF.

CDR3 nucleotide sequence: TGTGCCAGCAGCTTGGACTTAGCCGATAACTACGAGCAGTACTTC. The encoded protein is CASSLDLADNYEQYF. V is TRBV5-6 and J is TRBJ2-7; D is undetermined. The V and J ends lost 0 bases and 3 bases respectively, with 13 bases between them. The CDR3 has 15 residues. Germline V gene sequence: CDR1 SGHDT, CDR2 YYEEEE.

Here the CDR3 DNA reads TGCGCCAGCAGCCAAGAGATTACAGAACCCACTGAAGCTTTCTTT. Protein: CASSQEITEPTEAFF. The rearrangement uses TRBV4-3 and TRBJ1-1; no clear D gene. Trimming removed 0 bases from V and 4 bases from J, with 12 bases in between. This CDR3 is 15 amino acids long. The germline V gene encodes CDR1 LGHNA and CDR2 YSLEER.

V and J are TRBV11-2 and TRBJ2-5; 9 bases are a match to TRBD1. Germline CDR1 and CDR2: SGHAT and FQNNGV. After removal of 5 bases from V and 14 bases from J, the junction contained 6 bases not matched to a gene. The CDR3 loop spans 11 amino acids. The CDR3 loop reads CASSERTGEYF. DNA for the CDR3: TGTGCCAGCAGCGAGCGGACAGGGGAATACTTC.

The rearrangement joins TRBV28 to TRBJ2-7; 9 positions match TRBD1. Losses at the gene ends were 3 bases for V and 3 bases for J; bases not matched to a gene: 12. Germline lookup yields CDR1 MDHEN and CDR2 SYDVKM. The CDR3 spans 17 residues. CDR3 DNA sequence: TGTGCCAGCAGTTTTGACGTCCCCGACAGGGGGAACTACGAGCAGTACTTC. Translation: CASSFDVPDRGNYEQYF.

The rearrangement joins TRBV28 to TRBJ2-7, with a tentative D call TRBD2 (6 bases). V gave up 2 bases and J gave up 3 bases, with 8 bases separating them. The CDR3 consists of 13 residues. Germline CDR1 is MDHEN and CDR2 is SYDVKM. CDR3: CASSLGLRYEQYF. CDR3 in DNA: TGTGCCAGCAGTTTAGGACTACGCTACGAGCAGTACTTC.

The rearrangement joins TRBV5-5 to TRBJ2-6; 9 positions match TRBD1. CDR3 length: 19 residues. Germline V gene lookup returns CDR1 SGHKS and CDR2 YYEKEE (reference sequence). J gave up 2 bases and V 4 bases, and 13 bases lay outside the gene matches. DNA for the CDR3: TGTGCCAGCAGCCAACTTACCGGGACAGGGATCCCTGGGGCCAACGTCCTGACTTTC. It yields the protein CASSQLTGTGIPGANVLTF.

The chain couples TRBV19 to TRBJ1-1; 7 positions agree with TRBD1. Per germline, CDR1 LNHDA and CDR2 SQIVND (reference sequence). After removal of 6 bases from V and 2 bases from J, the junction contained 18 bases not matched to a gene. The CDR3 totals 18 residues. The chain's CDR3 is CASSDRTKTRGTNTEAFF. In DNA form, the CDR3 reads TGTGCCAGTAGCGACCGCACGAAAACCAGGGGGACAAACACTGAAGCTTTCTTT. Combining the CDR3 with reference TRBV19 and TRBJ1-1 gives the whole variable domain DGGITQSPKYLFRKEGQNVTLSCEQNLNHDAMYWYRQDPGQGLRLIYYSQIVNDFQKGDIAEGYSVSREKKESFPLTVTSAQKNPTAFYLCASSDRTKTRGTNTEAFFGQGTRLTVV.

The V gene is TRBV7-9, the J gene TRBJ2-3, with D maybe TRBD1 (6 bases). Germline V gene data show CDR1 as SEHNR and CDR2 as FQNEAQ (reference sequence). The CDR3 loop spans 16 amino acids. Trimming stripped 5 bases from V and 3 bases from J, with 18 bases between. Here the CDR3 DNA reads TGTGCCAGCAGCCACCCACTGCGAGGGGGTACAGATACGCAGTATTTT. Its translation is CASSHPLRGGTDTQYF.

The chain has TRBV6-5 and TRBJ2-4, with D possibly TRBD2 on 7 matching bases. Germline-derived CDR1 and CDR2 are MNHEY and SVGAGI. Trimming removed 4 bases at V and 0 bases at J, with 13 bases between. This CDR3 has 16 amino acids. CDR3 coding DNA: TGTGCCAGCAGTTCCCCCGGGGGGCTAGCCAAAAACATTCAGTACTTC. This codes for CASSSPGGLAKNIQYF.

A single count supports this clone. V and J are TRBV10-2 and TRBJ1-5, with D tentatively TRBD1 (5 bases). Looked up from germline, CDR1 is WSHSY and CDR2 is SAAADI. There are 14 residues in the CDR3. The germline V and J ends were trimmed by 4 bases and 6 bases, with 13 bases remaining between them. CDR3 bases: TGCGCCAGCAGTGTGGGGACTGGGGGTCAGCCCCAGCATTTT. It yields the protein CASSVGTGGQPQHF.

A single count supports this clone. The chain combines TRBV6-5 with TRBJ2-1; 8 bases agree with TRBD1. In germline, CDR1 is MNHEY, CDR2 SVGAGI. V dropped 6 bases and J dropped 7; count of bases not matched to a gene: 11. The CDR3 contains 15 residues. The CDR3 sequence is CASRRTGSPENEQFF. CDR3 in DNA: TGTGCCAGCAGAAGGACAGGGTCTCCCGAAAATGAGCAGTTCTTC.

The rearrangement uses TRBV5-6 and TRBJ2-5; 7 positions match TRBD2. The CDR3 sequence is 15 residues long. The ends lost 2 bases at V and 3 bases at J; junction bases unmatched: 7. The germline gives CDR1 SGHDT, CDR2 YYEEEE. The CDR3 DNA reads TGTGCCAGCAGCTTCAGGCGCGGGGGTAAAGAGACCCAGTACTTC. The encoded protein is CASSFRRGGKETQYF.

V usage is TRBV27 and J usage is TRBJ1-2, with D perhaps matching TRBD1 (5 bases). Trimming removed 6 bases from V and 6 bases from J, with 23 bases in between. This CDR3 is 16 amino acids long. The germline CDR1 and CDR2 sequences are MNHEY and SMNVEV (reference sequence). The CDR3 bases are TGTGCCAGCAGCCTTGGGTGGGGCAGGGATTTTAATGGCTACACCTTC. It codes for CASSLGWGRDFNGYTF.

Only a few counts were recorded for this clone. The CDR3 loop is CASSFFRLGPGVINQPQHF. CDR3 in DNA: TGTGCCAGCAGTTTTTTTCGCTTGGGCCCGGGGGTAATCAATCAGCCCCAGCATTTT. The V and J genes are TRBV28 and TRBJ1-5; the D gene is possibly TRBD1 (5 bases). The germline CDR1 and CDR2 sequences are MDHEN and SYDVKM. Deletions cut 3 bases from V and 3 bases from J, with 24 bases between. The CDR3 consists of 19 residues.

The chain carries TRBV13 and TRBJ1-1; 11 nucleotides match TRBD1. V shed 5 bases and J 0 bases; nucleotides not matched to a gene: 5. Germline V gene data show CDR1 as PRHDT and CDR2 as FYEKMQ (reference sequence). The CDR3 contains 16 residues. CDR3 nucleotides: TGTGCCAGCAGCCGGAGGACAGGGGGCATGAACACTGAAGCTTTCTTT. It encodes CASSRRTGGMNTEAFF.

The V and J genes are TRBV7-9 and TRBJ1-2, with no clear D. Trimming stripped 5 bases from V and 5 bases from J, with 15 bases between. CDR3 size: 14 residues. Germline V gene sequence: CDR1 SEHNR, CDR2 FQNEAQ (reference sequence). In DNA, the CDR3 is TGTGCCAGCAGCCGACGAGAGGGCAATTATGGCTACACCTTC. Protein product: CASSRREGNYGYTF. The full variable domain, rest sourced from reference TRBV7-9 and TRBJ1-2, is DTGVSQNPRHKITKRGQNVTFRCDPISEHNRLYWYRQTLGQGPEFLTYFQNEAQLEKSRLLSDRFSAERPKGSFSTLEIQRTEQGDSAMYLCASSRREGNYGYTFGSGTRLTVV.

This chain joins TRBV12-2 and TRBJ2-3; whether TRBD2, the table's D call, matches the DNA was not checked. TRBV12-2 is an annotated pseudogene. The CDR3 consists of 17 residues. CDR3 coding DNA: TGTGCAAGTCGCTTAGCCCTAGCGGGGGCCCCCCCAGATACGCAGTATTTT. This translates into CASRLALAGAPPDTQYF.

V is TRBV6-5 and J is TRBJ1-2; 7 bases agree with TRBD1. The CDR3 sequence is 15 residues long. CDR1 is MNHEY, CDR2 SVGAGI, per germline. J was trimmed by 0 bases and V by 6 bases; bases with no gene match: 7. The CDR3 bases are TGTGCCAGCAGACCCGGGGACAGAGCTAACTATGGCTACACCTTC. Translating gives CASRPGDRANYGYTF.

This clone has only one observation. The chain recombines TRBV6-5 with TRBJ2-5; 10 bases are shared with TRBD2. The junction had 2 bases not matched to a gene; V was cut back by 2 bases and J by 2 bases. Looked up from germline, CDR1 is MNHEY and CDR2 is SVGAGI. This CDR3 spans 15 amino acids. For the CDR3, the DNA is TGTGCCAGCAGTTACCCTAGCGGGGGACAAGAGACCCAGTACTTC. It encodes CASSYPSGGQETQYF.

This chain links TRBV24-1 with TRBJ1-2, with TRBD1 matching over 7 bases. V was pared by 4 bases and J by 6 bases, with 4 bases of the junction left unmatched. CDR3 size: 13 residues. Germline-derived CDR1 and CDR2 are KGHDR and SFDVKD. The CDR3 nucleotides read TGTGCCACCAGTGACCCGACAGGGAATGGCTACACCTTC. Its protein is CATSDPTGNGYTF.

This clone occurred a few times. V and J are TRBV2 and TRBJ1-5, with 7 bases matching TRBD1. CDR3 length equals 15 residues. After removal of 6 bases from V and 7 bases from J, the junction contained 12 bases not matched to a gene. CDR1 and CDR2 (germline): SNHLY, FYNNEI. The CDR3 DNA sequence: TGTGCCAGCAGGCCCAACAGGGGCGGAGGGCAGCCCCAGCATTTT. Translation gives CASRPNRGGGQPQHF.